This paragraph covers one T cell receptor beta chain sequence. CDR3 size: 15 residues. The germline V gene has CDR1 SGHRS and CDR2 YFSETQ. The trim removed 1 base at V and 5 bases at J, leaving 3 bases unmatched. The authors' processing: Amplification of reference gene primers was used by the study to estimate nucleated cell counts. Method: immunoSEQ multiplex PCR; TCRdb's copy keeps in-frame clones and lacks some. The V and J calls and clone size come from that table; D and trimming were worked out from the DNA. The table has approximately 330,000 clones, 87% seen once; the top ten hold 9.9%. Seattle patients were enrolled during active infection and followed longitudinally. The data derive from a study of blood T cell repertoires in COVID-19. Overall study: From the United States, Italy and Spain came samples of acute and convalescent COVID-19. Sources were T cells, B-cell-depleted T cells, or PBMCs; the material itself was cDNA or gDNA.

The sequencing input was peripheral blood. The sequence derives from a young man with COVID-19, enrolled during active disease. The rearrangement joins TRBV5-1 to TRBJ1-4, with 9 bases lining up with TRBD1. This CDR3 is CASSLSGTGNEKLFF. Here the CDR3 DNA reads TGCGCCAGCAGCTTGTCCGGGACAGGGAATGAAAAACTGTTTTTT.